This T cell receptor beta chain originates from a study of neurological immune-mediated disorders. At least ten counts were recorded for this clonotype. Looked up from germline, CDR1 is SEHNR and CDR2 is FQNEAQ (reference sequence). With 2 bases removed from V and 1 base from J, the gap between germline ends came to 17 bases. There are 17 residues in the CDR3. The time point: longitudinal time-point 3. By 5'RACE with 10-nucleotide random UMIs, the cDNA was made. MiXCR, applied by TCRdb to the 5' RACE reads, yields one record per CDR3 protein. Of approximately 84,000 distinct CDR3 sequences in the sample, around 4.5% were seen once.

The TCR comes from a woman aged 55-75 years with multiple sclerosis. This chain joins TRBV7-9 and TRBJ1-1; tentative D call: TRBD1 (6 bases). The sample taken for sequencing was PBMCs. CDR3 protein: CASSLTAHREQNTEAFF. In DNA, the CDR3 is TGTGCCAGCAGCTTAACGGCCCACAGGGAGCAGAACACTGAAGCTTTCTTT.